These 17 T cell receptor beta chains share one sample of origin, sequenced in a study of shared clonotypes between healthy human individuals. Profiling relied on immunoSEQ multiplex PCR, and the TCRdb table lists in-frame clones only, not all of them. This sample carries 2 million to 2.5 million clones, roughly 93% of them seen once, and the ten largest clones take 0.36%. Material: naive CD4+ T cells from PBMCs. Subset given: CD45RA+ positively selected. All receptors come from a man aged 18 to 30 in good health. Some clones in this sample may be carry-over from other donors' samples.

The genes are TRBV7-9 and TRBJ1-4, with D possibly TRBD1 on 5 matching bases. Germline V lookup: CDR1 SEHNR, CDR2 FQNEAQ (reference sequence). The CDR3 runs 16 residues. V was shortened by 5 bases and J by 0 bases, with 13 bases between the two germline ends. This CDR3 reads CASSPRGIATNEKLFF. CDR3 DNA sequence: TGTGCCAGCAGCCCCCGGGGGATTGCAACTAATGAAAAACTGTTTTTT. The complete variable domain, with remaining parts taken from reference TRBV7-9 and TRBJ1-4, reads DTGVSQNPRHKITKRGQNVTFRCDPISEHNRLYWYRQTLGQGPEFLTYFQNEAQLEKSRLLSDRFSAERPKGSFSTLEIQRTEQGDSAMYLCASSPRGIATNEKLFFGSGTQLSVL.

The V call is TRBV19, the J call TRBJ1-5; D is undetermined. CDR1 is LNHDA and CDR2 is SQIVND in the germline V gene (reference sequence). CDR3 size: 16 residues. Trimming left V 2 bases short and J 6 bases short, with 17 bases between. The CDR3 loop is CASSIRNRGLGQPQHF. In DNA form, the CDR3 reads TGTGCCAGTAGTATAAGGAATAGAGGGTTGGGTCAGCCCCAGCATTTT.

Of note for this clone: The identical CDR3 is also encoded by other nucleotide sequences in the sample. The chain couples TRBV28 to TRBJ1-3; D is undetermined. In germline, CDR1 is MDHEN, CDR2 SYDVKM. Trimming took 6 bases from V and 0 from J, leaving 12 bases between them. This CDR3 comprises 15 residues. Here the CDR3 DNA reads TGTGCCAGCAGGGCTGGACGGAACTCTGGAAACACCATATATTTT. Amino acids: CASRAGRNSGNTIYF.

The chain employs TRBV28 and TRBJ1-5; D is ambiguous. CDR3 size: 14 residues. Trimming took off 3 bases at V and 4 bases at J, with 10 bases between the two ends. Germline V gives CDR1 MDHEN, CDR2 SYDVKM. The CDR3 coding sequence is TGTGCCAGCAGTTTCGTGGAGCCGAATCAGCCCCAGCATTTT. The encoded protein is CASSFVEPNQPQHF.

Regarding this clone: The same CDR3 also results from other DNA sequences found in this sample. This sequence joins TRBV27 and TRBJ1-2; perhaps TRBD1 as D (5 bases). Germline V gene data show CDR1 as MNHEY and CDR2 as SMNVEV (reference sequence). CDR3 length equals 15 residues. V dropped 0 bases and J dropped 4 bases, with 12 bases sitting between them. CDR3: CASSLSLTGTYGYTF. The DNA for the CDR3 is TGTGCCAGCAGTTTATCCCTTACAGGAACCTATGGCTACACCTTC.

The chain's CDR3 is CASRNSGQGGHEQYF. DNA for the CDR3: TGTGCCAGCAGGAATTCGGGACAGGGGGGACACGAGCAGTACTTC. The chain joins TRBV28 to TRBJ2-7, with 11 bases identical to TRBD1. The ends lost 6 bases at V and 5 bases at J; junction bases unmatched: 9. Germline values: CDR1 MDHEN, CDR2 SYDVKM. The CDR3 extends over 15 amino acids.

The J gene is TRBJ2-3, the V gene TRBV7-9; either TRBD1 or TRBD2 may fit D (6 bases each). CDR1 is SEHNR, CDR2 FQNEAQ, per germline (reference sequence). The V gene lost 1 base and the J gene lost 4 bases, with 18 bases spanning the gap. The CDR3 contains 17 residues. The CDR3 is CASSLGRGPPGADTQYF. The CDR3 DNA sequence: TGTGCCAGCAGCTTAGGCCGGGGGCCTCCCGGGGCAGATACGCAGTATTTT.

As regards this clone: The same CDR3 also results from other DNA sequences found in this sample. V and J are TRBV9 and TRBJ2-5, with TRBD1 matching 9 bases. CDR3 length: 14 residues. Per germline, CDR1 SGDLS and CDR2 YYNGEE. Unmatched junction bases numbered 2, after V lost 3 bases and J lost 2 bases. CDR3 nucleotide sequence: TGTGCCAGCAGCGCTGGACAGGGGCAAGAGACCCAGTACTTC. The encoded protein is CASSAGQGQETQYF. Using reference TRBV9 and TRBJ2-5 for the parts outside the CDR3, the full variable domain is DSGVTQTPKHLITATGQRVTLRCSPRSGDLSVYWYQQSLDQGLQFLIQYYNGEERAKGNILERFSAQQFPDLHSELNLSSLELGDSALYFCASSAGQGQETQYFGPGTRLLVL.

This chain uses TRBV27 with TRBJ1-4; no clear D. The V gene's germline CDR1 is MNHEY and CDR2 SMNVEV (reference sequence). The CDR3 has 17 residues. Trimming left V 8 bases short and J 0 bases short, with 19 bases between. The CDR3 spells CASLPRAPRATNEKLFF. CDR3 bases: TGTGCCAGCTTGCCCCGGGCCCCCCGGGCAACTAATGAAAAACTGTTTTTT.

This chain's CDR3 is CASSSQPSTNTGELFF. The CDR3 DNA sequence: TGTGCCAGCAGCTCTCAACCCAGCACGAACACCGGGGAGCTGTTTTTT. The chain combines TRBV7-3 with TRBJ2-2, with no clear D. Trimming removed 4 bases at V and 0 bases at J, with 12 bases between. The V gene's germline CDR1 is SGHTA and CDR2 FQGTGA. The CDR3 totals 16 residues.

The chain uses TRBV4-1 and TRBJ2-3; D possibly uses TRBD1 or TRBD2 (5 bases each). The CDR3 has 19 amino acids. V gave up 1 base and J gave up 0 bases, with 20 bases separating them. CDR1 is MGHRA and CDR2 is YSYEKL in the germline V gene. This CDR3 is CASSQAGGGRGASTDTQYF. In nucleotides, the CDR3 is TGCGCCAGCAGCCAAGCTGGAGGCGGTAGGGGTGCTAGCACAGATACGCAGTATTTT.

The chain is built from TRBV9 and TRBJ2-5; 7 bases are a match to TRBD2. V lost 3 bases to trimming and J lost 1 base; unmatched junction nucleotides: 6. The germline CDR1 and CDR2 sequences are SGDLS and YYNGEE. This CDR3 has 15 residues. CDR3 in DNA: TGTGCCAGCAGCGCCCGGGGCGGGAGCCAAGAGACCCAGTACTTC. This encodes CASSARGGSQETQYF.

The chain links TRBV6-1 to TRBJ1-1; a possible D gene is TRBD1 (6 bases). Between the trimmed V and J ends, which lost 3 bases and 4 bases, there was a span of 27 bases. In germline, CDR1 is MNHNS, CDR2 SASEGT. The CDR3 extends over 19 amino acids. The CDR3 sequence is CASSDGGRGPDSSGTEAFF. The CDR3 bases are TGTGCCAGCAGTGATGGCGGCCGGGGGCCTGATTCATCTGGCACTGAAGCTTTCTTT.

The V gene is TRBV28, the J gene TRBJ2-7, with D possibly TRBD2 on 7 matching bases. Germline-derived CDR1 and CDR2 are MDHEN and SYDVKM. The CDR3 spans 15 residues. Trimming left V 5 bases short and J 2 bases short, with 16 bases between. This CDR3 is CASSPLRGAAYEQYF. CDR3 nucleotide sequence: TGTGCCAGCAGTCCCCTCCGGGGGGCAGCCTACGAGCAGTACTTC.

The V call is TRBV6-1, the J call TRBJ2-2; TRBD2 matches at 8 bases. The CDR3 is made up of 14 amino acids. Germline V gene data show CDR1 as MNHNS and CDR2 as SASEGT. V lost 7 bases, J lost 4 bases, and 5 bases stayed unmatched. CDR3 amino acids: CASTISGVTGELFF. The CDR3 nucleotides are TGTGCCAGCACTATTAGCGGGGTCACCGGGGAGCTGTTTTTT.

This CDR3 is CASSPRHLPPYEQYF. In DNA, the CDR3 is TGTGCCAGTAGTCCCAGACACCTTCCACCCTACGAGCAGTACTTC. The chain joins TRBV19 to TRBJ2-7, with D unresolved. Trimming took off 5 bases at V and 2 bases at J, with 16 bases between the two ends. CDR3 length: 15 residues. CDR1 is LNHDA and CDR2 is SQIVND in the germline V gene (reference sequence). The entire variable domain, with the rest obtained from reference TRBV19 and TRBJ2-7, is as follows: DGGITQSPKYLFRKEGQNVTLSCEQNLNHDAMYWYRQDPGQGLRLIYYSQIVNDFQKGDIAEGYSVSREKKESFPLTVTSAQKNPTAFYLCASSPRHLPPYEQYFGPGTRLTVT.

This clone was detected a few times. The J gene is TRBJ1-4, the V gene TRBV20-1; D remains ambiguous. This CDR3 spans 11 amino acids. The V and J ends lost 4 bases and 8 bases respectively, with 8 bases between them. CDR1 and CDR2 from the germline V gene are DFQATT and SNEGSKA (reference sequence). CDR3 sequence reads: CSATLSEKLFF. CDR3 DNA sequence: TGCAGTGCTACCCTTAGCGAAAAACTGTTTTTT.